This T cell receptor beta chain was found in a study of tumor-infiltrating lymphocytes in primary liver carcinoma. Looking at the study overall: Staging placed the tumors at T1-T3 N0M0, and they measured about 4 to 10 cm across. General study results and limits: The top-250-clone fraction was significantly higher in tumors than in blood (p = 0.039).

Per the germline V gene, CDR1 is MDHEN and CDR2 is SYDVKM. Germline trimming cut 8 bases from V and 2 bases from J; bases unmatched to any gene: 6. The CDR3 consists of 14 residues. The sample holds many counts of this clonotype. Its matching antigen is unknown. TCR beta cDNA came from about 500 ng total RNA, primed with a constant-region primer. Three nested multiplex PCR rounds, a slightly modified ARM-PCR, produced the libraries for TCR beta. TRBV1-TRBV30 forward and Cbeta reverse primers drove the first two roughly 10-cycle rounds. TCRdb called the multiplex PCR reads again in MiXCR, with one record for every CDR3 protein. The sample comprises about 120,000 distinct CDR3 sequences, around 62% of which are singletons, and roughly a tenth rests with the top ten. Unsorted bulk tissue (roughly 19-31 mg) underwent RNA and DNA co-extraction.

The sequenced sample was liver tumor tissue from sampling region 1. As to subset: tumor region T1, superior pole. The clonotype was recovered from a woman aged 55-70 years with primary liver carcinoma and hepatitis B virus infection. The rearrangement uses TRBV28 and TRBJ1-5; 7 nucleotides line up with TRBD1. Here the CDR3 DNA reads TGTGCCAGCCAAAAAGGGGGCGGCAATCAGCCCCAGCATTTT. Translation: CASQKGGGNQPQHF. The full variable domain, in which reference TRBV28 and TRBJ1-5 provide the parts outside the CDR3, is DVKVTQSSRYLVKRTGEKVFLECVQDMDHENMFWYRQDPGLGLRLIYFSYDVKMKEKGDIPEGYSVSREKKERFSLILESASTNQTSMYLCASQKGGGNQPQHFGDGTRLSIL.